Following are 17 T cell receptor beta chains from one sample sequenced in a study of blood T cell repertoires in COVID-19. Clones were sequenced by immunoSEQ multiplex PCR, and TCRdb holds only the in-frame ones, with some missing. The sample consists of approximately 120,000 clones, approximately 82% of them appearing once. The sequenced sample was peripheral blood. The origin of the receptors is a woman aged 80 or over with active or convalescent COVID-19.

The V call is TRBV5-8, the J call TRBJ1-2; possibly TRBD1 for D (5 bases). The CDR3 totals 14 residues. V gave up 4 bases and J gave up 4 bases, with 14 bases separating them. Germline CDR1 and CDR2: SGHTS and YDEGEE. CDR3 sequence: CASSKEGSPYGYTF. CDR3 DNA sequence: TGTGCCAGCAGCAAGGAGGGGTCCCCCTATGGCTACACCTTC. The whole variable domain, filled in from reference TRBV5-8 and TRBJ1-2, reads EAGVTQSPTHLIKTRGQQATLRCSPISGHTSVYWYQQALGLGLQFLLWYDEGEERNRGNFPPRFSGRQFPNYSSELNVNALELEDSALYLCASSKEGSPYGYTFGSGTRLTVV.

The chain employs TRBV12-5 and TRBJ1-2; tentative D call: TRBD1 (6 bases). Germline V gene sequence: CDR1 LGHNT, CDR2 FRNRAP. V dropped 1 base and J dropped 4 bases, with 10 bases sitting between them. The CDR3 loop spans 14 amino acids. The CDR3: CASGLDSRGYGYTF. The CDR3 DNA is TGTGCTAGTGGTTTGGACTCCAGGGGCTATGGCTACACCTTC. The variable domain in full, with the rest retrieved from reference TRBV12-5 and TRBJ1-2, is DARVTQTPRHKVTEMGQEVTMRCQPILGHNTVFWYRQTMMQGLELLAYFRNRAPLDDSGMPKDRFSAEMPDATLATLKIQPSEPRDSAVYFCASGLDSRGYGYTFGSGTRLTVV.

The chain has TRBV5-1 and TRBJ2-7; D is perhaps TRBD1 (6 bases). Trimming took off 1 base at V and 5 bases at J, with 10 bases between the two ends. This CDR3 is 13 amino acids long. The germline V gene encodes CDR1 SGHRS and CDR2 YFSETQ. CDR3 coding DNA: TGCGCCAGCAGCTTGACAGGGCTCAACGAGCAGTACTTC. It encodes CASSLTGLNEQYF.

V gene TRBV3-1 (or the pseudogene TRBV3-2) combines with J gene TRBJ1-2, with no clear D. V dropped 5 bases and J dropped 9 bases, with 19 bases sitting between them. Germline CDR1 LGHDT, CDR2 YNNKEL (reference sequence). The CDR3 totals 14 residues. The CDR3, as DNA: TGTGCCAGCAGCTACTTCACCGGGGAGTTTCGCTACACCTTC. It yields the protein CASSYFTGEFRYTF.

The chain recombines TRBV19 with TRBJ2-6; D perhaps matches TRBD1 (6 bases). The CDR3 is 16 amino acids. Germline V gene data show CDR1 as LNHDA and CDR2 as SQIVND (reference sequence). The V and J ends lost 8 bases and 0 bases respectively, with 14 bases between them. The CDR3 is CASQDSLYSGANVLTF. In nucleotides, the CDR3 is TGTGCCAGTCAGGACAGCCTTTACTCTGGGGCCAACGTCCTGACTTTC.

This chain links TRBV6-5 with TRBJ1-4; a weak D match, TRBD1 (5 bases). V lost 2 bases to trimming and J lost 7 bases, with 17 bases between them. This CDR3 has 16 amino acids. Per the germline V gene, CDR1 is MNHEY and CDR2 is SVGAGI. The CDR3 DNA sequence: TGTGCCAGCAGTTACGACATTTGGGGGGTTGGTGAAAAACTGTTTTTT. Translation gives CASSYDIWGVGEKLFF.

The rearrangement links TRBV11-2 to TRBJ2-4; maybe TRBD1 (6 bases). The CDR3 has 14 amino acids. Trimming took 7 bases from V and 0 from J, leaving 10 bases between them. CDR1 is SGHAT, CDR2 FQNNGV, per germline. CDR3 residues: CASTPDRAKNIQYF. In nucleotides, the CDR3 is TGTGCCAGCACACCGGACAGAGCCAAAAACATTCAGTACTTC.

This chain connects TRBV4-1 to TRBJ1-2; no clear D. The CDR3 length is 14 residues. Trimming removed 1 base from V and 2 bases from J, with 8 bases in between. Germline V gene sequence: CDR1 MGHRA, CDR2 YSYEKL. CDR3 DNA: TGCGCCAGCAGCCAAGCGGTGCGGAACTATGGCTACACCTTC. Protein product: CASSQAVRNYGYTF.

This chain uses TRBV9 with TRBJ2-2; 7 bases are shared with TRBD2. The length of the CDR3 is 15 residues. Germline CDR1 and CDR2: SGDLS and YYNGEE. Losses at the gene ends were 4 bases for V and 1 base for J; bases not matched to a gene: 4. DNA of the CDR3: TGTGCCAGCAGCCCCGCTAGCGGGAACACCGGGGAGCTGTTTTTT. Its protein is CASSPASGNTGELFF.

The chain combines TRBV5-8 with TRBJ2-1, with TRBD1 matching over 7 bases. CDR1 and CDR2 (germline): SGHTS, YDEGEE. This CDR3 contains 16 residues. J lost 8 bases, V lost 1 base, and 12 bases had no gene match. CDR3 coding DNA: TGTGCCAGCAGCTTGTGGAATAATGACAGGGCGCATGAGCAGTTCTTC. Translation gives CASSLWNNDRAHEQFF. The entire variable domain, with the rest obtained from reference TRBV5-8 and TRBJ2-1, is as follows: EAGVTQSPTHLIKTRGQQATLRCSPISGHTSVYWYQQALGLGLQFLLWYDEGEERNRGNFPPRFSGRQFPNYSSELNVNALELEDSALYLCASSLWNNDRAHEQFFGPGTRLTVL.

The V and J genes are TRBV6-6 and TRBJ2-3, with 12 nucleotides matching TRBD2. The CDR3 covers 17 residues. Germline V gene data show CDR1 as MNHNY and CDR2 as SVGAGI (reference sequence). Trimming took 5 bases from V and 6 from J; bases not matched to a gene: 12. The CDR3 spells CASSLLAGGLKGDTQYF. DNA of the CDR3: TGTGCCAGCAGTCTACTAGCGGGAGGTCTCAAAGGGGATACGCAGTATTTT.

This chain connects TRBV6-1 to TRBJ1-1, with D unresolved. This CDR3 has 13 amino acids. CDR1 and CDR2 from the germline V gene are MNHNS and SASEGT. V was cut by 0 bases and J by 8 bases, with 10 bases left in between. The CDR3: CASSEALRAEAFF. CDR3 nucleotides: TGTGCCAGCAGTGAAGCGTTGAGGGCCGAAGCTTTCTTT.

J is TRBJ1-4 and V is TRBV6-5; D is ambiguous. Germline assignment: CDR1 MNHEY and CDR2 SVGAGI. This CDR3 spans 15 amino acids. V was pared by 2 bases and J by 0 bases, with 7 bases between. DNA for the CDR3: TGTGCCAGCAGTTACGCGACTGCAACTAATGAAAAACTGTTTTTT. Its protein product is CASSYATATNEKLFF.

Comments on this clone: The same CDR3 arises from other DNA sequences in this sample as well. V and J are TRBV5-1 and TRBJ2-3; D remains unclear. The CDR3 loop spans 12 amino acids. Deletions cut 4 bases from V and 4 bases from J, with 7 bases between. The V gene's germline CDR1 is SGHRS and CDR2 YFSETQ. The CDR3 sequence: CASSPGADTQYF. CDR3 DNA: TGCGCCAGCAGCCCCGGTGCAGATACGCAGTATTTT.

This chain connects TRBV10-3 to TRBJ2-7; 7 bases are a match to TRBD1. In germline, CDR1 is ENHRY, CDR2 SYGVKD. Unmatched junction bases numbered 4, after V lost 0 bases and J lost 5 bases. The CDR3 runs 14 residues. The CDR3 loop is CAISESTGEDEQYF. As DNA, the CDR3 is TGTGCCATCAGTGAGTCTACAGGGGAAGACGAGCAGTACTTC.

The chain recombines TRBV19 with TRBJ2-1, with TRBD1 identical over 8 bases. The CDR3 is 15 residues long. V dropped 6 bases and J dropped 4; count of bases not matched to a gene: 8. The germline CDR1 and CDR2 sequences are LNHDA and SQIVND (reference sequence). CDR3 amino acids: CASRAGTGGYNEQFF. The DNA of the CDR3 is TGTGCCAGTAGAGCCGGGACAGGAGGATACAATGAGCAGTTCTTC.

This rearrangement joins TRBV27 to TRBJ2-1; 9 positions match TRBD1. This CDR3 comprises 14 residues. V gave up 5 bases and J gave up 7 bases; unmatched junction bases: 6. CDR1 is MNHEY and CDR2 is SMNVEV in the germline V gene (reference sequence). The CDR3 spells CASSRDRVVNEQFF. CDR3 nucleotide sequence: TGTGCCAGCAGTAGGGACAGGGTGGTGAATGAGCAGTTCTTC.